This entry lists 10 T cell receptor beta chains sequenced from one sample in a study of control samples from healthy donors and cancer patients. Measured with immunoSEQ multiplex PCR; TCRdb has only the in-frame clones, and not every one. In the table there are 150,000 or so clones, about 90% of which are singletons. Sequenced sample: blood. The receptors were gathered from a woman aged 45-59 years in good health.

The J gene is TRBJ2-7, the V gene TRBV4-2; 8 bases align to TRBD2. V dropped 0 bases and J dropped 3; count of bases not matched to a gene: 7. Germline V gene lookup returns CDR1 LGHNA and CDR2 YNFKEQ. This CDR3 is 16 amino acids long. CDR3 nucleotide sequence: TGTGCCAGCAGCCAAGAATTGCGACGGGAGGGCTACGAGCAGTACTTC. Residues: CASSQELRREGYEQYF.

V and J are TRBV13 and TRBJ1-2; 9 bases are shared with TRBD1. Germline V lookup: CDR1 PRHDT, CDR2 FYEKMQ (reference sequence). V trimming: 1 base; J trimming: 6 bases; junction bases outside the gene matches: 9. This CDR3 is built from 16 residues. The CDR3: CASSLASGTGIHGYTF. CDR3 DNA sequence: TGTGCCAGCAGCTTAGCCTCCGGGACAGGGATCCATGGCTACACCTTC.

This clone has a handful of counts. The rearrangement joins TRBV3-1 (or the pseudogene TRBV3-2) to TRBJ2-1, with 10 bases aligning to TRBD1. The V gene end was trimmed by 1 base and the J gene end by 4 bases; junction bases not matched to a gene: 7. The CDR3 has 17 residues. Germline lookup yields CDR1 LGHDT and CDR2 YNNKEL (reference sequence). This CDR3 reads CASSQVGGQGHYNEQFF. CDR3 sequence (DNA): TGTGCCAGCAGCCAAGTGGGGGGACAGGGGCATTACAATGAGCAGTTCTTC.

The V call is TRBV5-1, the J call TRBJ2-2; no definite D call. The CDR3 is 15 amino acids. Germline V CDR1 and CDR2: SGHRS, YFSETQ. The V end was cut by 1 base, the J end by 5 bases, with 12 bases between. The CDR3 nucleotides are TGCGCCAGCAGCTTGCTGTCACCGACGACCGGGGAGCTGTTTTTT. Encoded protein: CASSLLSPTTGELFF.

The chain employs TRBV5-1 and TRBJ1-4; TRBD1 matches 7 bases. The CDR3 is made up of 16 amino acids. CDR1 SGHRS and CDR2 YFSETQ come from the germline V gene. Trimming took 0 bases from V and 3 from J; bases not matched to a gene: 5. The CDR3 spells CASSLAQGVANEKLFF. The CDR3 DNA sequence: TGCGCCAGCAGCTTGGCGCAGGGGGTAGCTAATGAAAAACTGTTTTTT.

V and J are TRBV19 and TRBJ1-1; the D is unclear. The CDR3 is 13 amino acids. The germline gives CDR1 LNHDA, CDR2 SQIVND (reference sequence). V gave up 1 base and J gave up 4 bases, with 7 bases separating them. CDR3 loop: CASSIARATEAFF. The CDR3 nucleotides read TGTGCCAGTAGTATAGCAAGGGCCACTGAAGCTTTCTTT.

V is TRBV2 and J is TRBJ2-1; no firm D call. Germline V gene sequence: CDR1 SNHLY, CDR2 FYNNEI. V lost 6 bases and J 0 bases, leaving 12 bases between the germline ends. There are 15 residues in the CDR3. CDR3 sequence (DNA): TGTGCCAGCAGATGGACGGAGAGCTCCTACAATGAGCAGTTCTTC. Amino acid sequence: CASRWTESSYNEQFF.

The chain joins TRBV29-1 to TRBJ2-5, with TRBD2 matching 9 bases. V shed 2 bases and J 4 bases; nucleotides not matched to a gene: 17. Looked up from germline, CDR1 is SQVTM and CDR2 is ANQGSEA. This CDR3 comprises 18 residues. The CDR3 coding sequence is TGCAGCGTTGAAAGGCTAGCGGGACAAAGGGGGGCCATAGAGACCCAGTACTTC. Translated: CSVERLAGQRGAIETQYF.

This clone was observed a single time. The rearrangement uses TRBV3-1 (or the pseudogene TRBV3-2) and TRBJ1-2, with unresolved D. Germline V gene sequence: CDR1 LGHDT, CDR2 YNNKEL (reference sequence). V was pared by 1 base and J by 7 bases, with 13 bases between. This CDR3 contains 14 residues. CDR3 region: CASSQGTLGGGYTF. The CDR3 DNA reads as TGTGCCAGCAGCCAAGGGACCCTGGGCGGTGGCTACACCTTC.

Comment on this clone: At one end, the junction sequence differs from germline, possibly due to a read error. The chain combines TRBV3-1 (or the pseudogene TRBV3-2) with TRBJ1-1; 8 nucleotides agree with TRBD1. In germline, CDR1 is LGHDT, CDR2 YNNKEL (reference sequence). The CDR3 sequence is 16 residues long. The CDR3 loop reads CASSKRQGRGSTDAFF. The CDR3 DNA sequence: TGTGCCAGCAGCAAAAGACAGGGGAGGGGGTCCACTGACGCTTTCTTT.